A single sample gave rise to the 26 T cell receptor beta chains below, sequenced in a study of T cell changes during pregnancy in multiple sclerosis. TCRdb keeps only in-frame clones here, not all; method: immunoSEQ multiplex PCR. The sample carries approximately 40,000 clones, 75% to 95% recorded once. The sequences come from CD4+ T cells from peripheral blood mononuclear cells, collected in the third trimester of pregnancy. Receptor source: a female donor in good health, enrolled as a control in a pregnancy study.

The V call is TRBV27, the J call TRBJ2-7; TRBD2 matches 7 bases. In germline, CDR1 is MNHEY, CDR2 SMNVEV (reference sequence). CDR3 length: 15 amino acids. The V and J ends lost 3 bases and 6 bases, in that order; junction bases with no gene match: 11. The CDR3 bases are TGTGCCAGCAGTTTTGAAGCGGGGTTTCGGGTCGAGCAGTACTTC. Residues: CASSFEAGFRVEQYF.

The chain couples TRBV7-9 to TRBJ1-4; the match to TRBD1 covers 10 bases. V was clipped by 0 bases and J by 7 bases; unmatched bases: 5. The CDR3 has 16 amino acids. The germline V gene encodes CDR1 SEHNR and CDR2 FQNEAQ (reference sequence). In nucleotides, the CDR3 is TGTGCCAGCAGCTTAGCGGAGACAGGGGGCGGTGAAAAACTGTTTTTT. It yields the protein CASSLAETGGGEKLFF.

The chain combines TRBV9 with TRBJ1-1; D is unclear. This CDR3 spans 13 amino acids. The germline V gene has CDR1 SGDLS and CDR2 YYNGEE. Trimming stripped 4 bases from V and 1 base from J, with 8 bases between. The DNA for the CDR3 is TGTGCCAGCAGCACAATTTCGAACACTGAAGCTTTCTTT. Its translation is CASSTISNTEAFF.

The chain joins TRBV6-5 to TRBJ2-5; TRBD2 is a possible D gene (5 bases). The CDR3 runs to 14 residues. V lost 4 bases to trimming and J lost 5 bases, with 14 bases between them. From germline, CDR1 is MNHEY and CDR2 SVGAGI. The CDR3 loop reads CASSSPRAGETQYF. CDR3 nucleotide sequence: TGTGCCAGCAGTTCCCCGAGGGCCGGGGAGACCCAGTACTTC.

CDR3 DNA sequence: TGTGCCAGCAGCCAGGCGGCGGGGGCAAATTCACCCCTCCACTTT. Protein: CASSQAAGANSPLHF. J is TRBJ1-6 and V is TRBV7-9; D might be TRBD1 (6 bases). The germline V gene has CDR1 SEHNR and CDR2 FQNEAQ (reference sequence). The CDR3 has 15 residues. Trimming cost V 5 bases and J 7 bases, with 15 bases left between them.

The chain links TRBV4-2 to TRBJ2-7; 8 nucleotides align to TRBD2. The CDR3 is made up of 14 amino acids. Trimming at V came to 4 bases and at J to 0 bases, leaving 2 bases not matched to a gene. Germline CDR1 and CDR2: LGHNA and YNFKEQ. The CDR3 spells CASSPTSDSYEQYF. The DNA of the CDR3 is TGTGCCAGCAGCCCGACTAGCGACTCCTACGAGCAGTACTTC.

V gene TRBV6-5 combines with J gene TRBJ1-5; D might be TRBD1 (6 bases). Per the germline V gene, CDR1 is MNHEY and CDR2 is SVGAGI. This CDR3 contains 13 residues. V gave up 6 bases and J gave up 7 bases, with 13 bases separating them. CDR3 nucleotide sequence: TGTGCCAGCAGCGCCGGCAGGGGACAGCCCCAGCATTTT. Its translation: CASSAGRGQPQHF.

The rearrangement joins TRBV6-1 to TRBJ2-7; 9 bases agree with TRBD1. Germline-derived CDR1 and CDR2 are MNHNS and SASEGT. The J segment lost 2 bases and the V segment lost 6 bases, leaving 5 bases of the junction unmatched. The CDR3 spans 14 residues. CDR3 loop: CASRKTGGTYEQYF. The CDR3 region has the DNA TGTGCCAGCAGGAAAACAGGGGGCACCTACGAGCAGTACTTC.

J is TRBJ2-4 and V is TRBV5-4; a weak D match, TRBD2 (6 bases). This CDR3 has 15 residues. The V end lost 3 bases, the J end lost 1 base, and 11 bases lay between the germline ends. Germline V CDR1 and CDR2: SGHNT, YYREEE (reference sequence). The CDR3 reads CASSSGGGAKNIQYF. In DNA form, the CDR3 reads TGTGCCAGCAGCTCCGGTGGGGGGGCCAAAAACATTCAGTACTTC.

This chain links TRBV7-8 with TRBJ2-1; 8 bases agree with TRBD2. Germline V gene sequence: CDR1 SGHVS, CDR2 FQNEAQ. The CDR3 consists of 18 residues. V was clipped by 4 bases and J by 7 bases; unmatched bases: 18. The CDR3 DNA follows: TGTGCCAGCAGCTCCCCCTGGGCGGGGGGCAAGACGAGAAATGAGCAGTTCTTC. Amino acids: CASSSPWAGGKTRNEQFF.

This sequence joins TRBV28 and TRBJ2-7, with a tentative D call TRBD2 (6 bases). The CDR3 runs to 13 residues. Germline CDR1 reads MDHEN; CDR2 reads SYDVKM. V was cut by 6 bases and J by 5 bases, with 14 bases left in between. In nucleotides, the CDR3 is TGTGCCAGCAGACCTGGGGGGACCCACGAGCAGTACTTC. Translated: CASRPGGTHEQYF.

This chain connects TRBV7-8 to TRBJ2-7, with TRBD2 identical over 8 bases. This CDR3 has 16 amino acids. CDR1 is SGHVS, CDR2 FQNEAQ, per germline. Trimming at V came to 5 bases and at J to 3 bases, leaving 12 bases not matched to a gene. As DNA, the CDR3 is TGTGCCAGCAGCCTCCTAATAGCGGGAAGAGGCTACGAGCAGTACTTC. This codes for CASSLLIAGRGYEQYF.

CDR3 coding DNA: TGCGCCAGCAGCCAATTGAGTCTTGAAAAACTGTTTTTT. This codes for CASSQLSLEKLFF. The rearrangement joins TRBV4-1 to TRBJ1-4, with unresolved D. Germline CDR1 and CDR2: MGHRA and YSYEKL. V was pared by 2 bases and J by 7 bases, with 8 bases between. This CDR3 comprises 13 residues.

The rearrangement joins TRBV5-1 to TRBJ2-3; possibly TRBD2 for D (7 bases). The CDR3 is 17 amino acids. Germline V gene lookup returns CDR1 SGHRS and CDR2 YFSETQ. The V gene lost 0 bases and the J gene lost 0 bases, with 14 bases spanning the gap. This chain's CDR3 is CASSLGGGASSTDTQYF. In DNA, the CDR3 is TGCGCCAGCAGCTTGGGTGGGGGGGCCTCTAGCACAGATACGCAGTATTTT.

This clone came up once. The genes are TRBV15 and TRBJ2-7; 9 bases map to TRBD1. CDR1 and CDR2 (germline): LNHNV, YYDKDF (reference sequence). CDR3 length equals 16 residues. The ends lost 3 bases at V and 3 bases at J; junction bases unmatched: 9. The chain's CDR3 is CATSREDRGPLYEQYF. Written as DNA, the CDR3 is TGTGCCACCAGCAGGGAGGACAGGGGTCCCCTCTACGAGCAGTACTTC.

The V call is TRBV7-8, the J call TRBJ2-1; D is perhaps TRBD2 (6 bases). The CDR3 has 15 residues. Trimming took 5 bases from V and 5 from J, leaving 16 bases between them. Germline V gene data show CDR1 as SGHVS and CDR2 as FQNEAQ. CDR3 residues: CASSLRLSGDNEQFF. CDR3 nucleotide sequence: TGTGCCAGCAGCCTACGCTTGTCGGGGGACAATGAGCAGTTCTTC.

This clone was counted once. This chain links TRBV28 with TRBJ2-1; 14 nucleotides line up with TRBD2. Germline CDR1 and CDR2: MDHEN and SYDVKM. The CDR3 contains 14 residues. Trimming cost V 6 bases and J 8 bases; bases outside gene matches: 3. The chain's CDR3 is CASSQTSGRDEQFF. The CDR3 nucleotides read TGTGCCAGCAGCCAGACTAGCGGGAGGGATGAGCAGTTCTTC.

V usage is TRBV5-1 and J usage is TRBJ2-1; 14 positions agree with TRBD2. CDR3 length equals 15 residues. After removal of 6 bases from V and 6 bases from J, the junction contained 5 bases not matched to a gene. In germline, CDR1 is SGHRS, CDR2 YFSETQ. CDR3 DNA sequence: TGCGCCAGCAACGGGGGGACTAGCGGGAGCAATGAGCAGTTCTTC. Residues: CASNGGTSGSNEQFF. Complete variable domain (other parts from reference TRBV5-1 and TRBJ2-1): KAGVTQTPRYLIKTRGQQVTLSCSPISGHRSVSWYQQTPGQGLQFLFEYFSETQRNKGNFPGRFSGRQFSNSRSEMNVSTLELGDSALYLCASNGGTSGSNEQFFGPGTRLTVL.

The J gene is TRBJ2-4, the V gene TRBV5-1, with D possibly matching TRBD1 (6 bases). The V gene lost 6 bases and the J gene lost 2 bases, with 21 bases spanning the gap. The germline V gene encodes CDR1 SGHRS and CDR2 YFSETQ. CDR3 size: 17 residues. The DNA of the CDR3 is TGCGCCAGCACCCGGGACACACTCATCCTTACCAAAAACATTCAGTACTTC. Its protein product is CASTRDTLILTKNIQYF.

The chain employs TRBV10-3 and TRBJ2-7; possible D gene TRBD2, 5 bases. Per the germline V gene, CDR1 is ENHRY and CDR2 is SYGVKD. Trimming stripped 3 bases from V and 1 base from J, with 13 bases between. This CDR3 has 15 residues. The chain's CDR3 is CAISDRGFTSYEQYF. The CDR3 DNA is TGTGCCATCAGTGACAGAGGGTTCACTTCCTACGAGCAGTACTTC.

The rearrangement joins TRBV19 to TRBJ2-7; D is uncertain. Germline-derived CDR1 and CDR2 are LNHDA and SQIVND (reference sequence). There are 13 residues in the CDR3. The ends were cut back, 1 base at V and 2 bases at J, with 6 bases in the middle. CDR3 in amino acids: CASSIGRAYEQYF. The CDR3 region has the DNA TGTGCCAGTAGTATAGGCCGAGCCTACGAGCAGTACTTC.

The V and J genes are TRBV6-1 and TRBJ1-3; 8 bases match TRBD1. The CDR3 runs 13 residues. Germline V gene sequence: CDR1 MNHNS, CDR2 SASEGT. V shed 6 bases, J shed 4 bases, and the junction held 2 bases outside the gene matches. Here the CDR3 reads CASSGDRGNTIYF. In nucleotides, the CDR3 is TGTGCCAGCAGCGGGGACAGGGGAAACACCATATATTTT.

This chain uses TRBV21-1 with TRBJ1-4. TRBV21-1 is a pseudogene locus. The CDR3 consists of 16 residues. The CDR3 region is CASSKARGGTNEKLFF. CDR3 sequence (DNA): TGTGCCAGCAGCAAGGCACGGGGGGGGACTAATGAAAAACTGTTTTTT.

V usage is TRBV30 and J usage is TRBJ1-1; D is perhaps TRBD1 (6 bases). Trimming stripped 0 bases from V and 7 bases from J, with 12 bases between. Germline-derived CDR1 and CDR2 are GTSNPN and SVGIG (reference sequence). The CDR3 covers 13 residues. DNA of the CDR3: TGTGCCTGGAGTGTAGGGGGATTCGGTGAAGCTTTCTTT. Translating it yields CAWSVGGFGEAFF.

This clone is a singleton in its sample. The chain links TRBV18 to TRBJ1-2, with 10 bases aligning to TRBD1. The CDR3 totals 16 residues. J gave up 4 bases and V 6 bases, and 11 bases lay outside the gene matches. CDR1 is KGHSH and CDR2 is LQKENI in the germline V gene. The CDR3 region has the DNA TGTGCCAGCTCTCCTTCCGGGACAGGGGCTGCCTATGGCTACACCTTC. Its protein product is CASSPSGTGAAYGYTF.

CDR3: CASSFLTSGTGGGSNQPQHF. The CDR3 DNA sequence: TGTGCCAGCAGTTTTCTAACCTCCGGGACAGGGGGTGGAAGCAATCAGCCCCAGCATTTT. J is TRBJ1-5 and V is TRBV27, with 11 bases identical to TRBD1. Germline CDR1 MNHEY, CDR2 SMNVEV (reference sequence). Trimming cost V 3 bases and J 1 base; bases outside gene matches: 14. The CDR3 is 20 residues long.